This T cell receptor (beta chain) came from a study of cytomegalovirus exposure and HLA in healthy donors. Primers for the PCR totalled 60 Vbeta and 13 Jbeta. Sequenced by immunoSEQ multiplex PCR; TCRdb stores in-frame clones only, minus some. The sample shows around 190,000 clones, around 73% of them seen only once. Of note for this clone: Antigen specificity is unknown.

General observations from the study: Information on immune exposure was restricted to one variable (CMV serostatus). In a later analysis, at a false discovery rate of 0.05, fewer than 20,000 TCR beta sequences matched HLA alleles.

The germline V and J ends were trimmed by 5 bases and 0 bases, with 14 bases remaining between them. Germline CDR1 and CDR2: SEHNR and FQNEAQ (reference sequence). There are 17 residues in the CDR3. Input material: PBMCs. The clonotype originates from a woman aged 25-40 years in good health and CMV-seronegative. The V call is TRBV7-9, the J call TRBJ2-6; weak D call: TRBD2 (5 bases). The CDR3 protein is CASSPMGSSSGANVLTF. The DNA for the CDR3 is TGTGCCAGCAGCCCCATGGGGAGCAGCTCTGGGGCCAACGTCCTGACTTTC.